The 27 T cell receptor beta chains in this list originate from one sample, sequenced in a study of PD-1 and CTLA-4 blockade in melanoma. Data came from immunoSEQ multiplex PCR; TCRdb stores just in-frame clones and leaves some out. The data show about 7,200 clones, 80% seen once. The starting material was CD8+ T cells from peripheral blood, obtained before anti-PD-1 treatment. The receptors were gathered from a human donor with melanoma.

In this sample, this clone turned up once. V is TRBV5-4 and J is TRBJ2-7; 11 bases are a match to TRBD2. Unmatched junction bases numbered 9, after V lost 4 bases and J lost 0 bases. The germline V gene encodes CDR1 SGHNT and CDR2 YYREEE (reference sequence). The CDR3 covers 17 residues. CDR3 DNA sequence: TGTGCCAGCAGCCTTGCAAATAGCGGGAGGGTCTCCTACGAGCAGTACTTC. Its protein is CASSLANSGRVSYEQYF.

The rearrangement uses TRBV27 and TRBJ1-5; D is unresolved. CDR1 is MNHEY, CDR2 SMNVEV, per germline (reference sequence). The V end lost 5 bases, the J end lost 6 bases, and 17 bases lay between the germline ends. This CDR3 is built from 15 residues. The CDR3, as DNA: TGTGCCAGCAGTCCGGGAGCGGGGTCGGGTCAGCCCCAGCATTTT. This sequence encodes CASSPGAGSGQPQHF.

The chain uses TRBV6-1 and TRBJ1-2, with D unresolved. Trimming stripped 3 bases from V and 9 bases from J, with 8 bases between. CDR1 and CDR2 (germline): MNHNS, SASEGT. The CDR3 has 11 residues. The CDR3 region is CASSDGMSYTF. Here the CDR3 DNA reads TGTGCCAGCAGTGACGGTATGAGCTACACCTTC.

V usage is TRBV2 and J usage is TRBJ2-5, with 8 bases lining up with TRBD1. V shed 5 bases and J 3 bases; nucleotides not matched to a gene: 8. The CDR3 totals 15 residues. The germline gives CDR1 SNHLY, CDR2 FYNNEI. CDR3 DNA sequence: TGTGCCAGCAGTCCCGGACAGGGAGGAGAAGAGACCCAGTACTTC. Translated, it gives CASSPGQGGEETQYF.

This chain links TRBV5-1 with TRBJ2-1; no clear D gene. The germline gives CDR1 SGHRS, CDR2 YFSETQ. The CDR3 covers 14 residues. Trimming pared 0 bases from V and 5 bases from J, leaving 9 bases between. For the CDR3, the DNA is TGCGCCAGCAGCTTGGCGGCAGCCAACAATGAGCAGTTCTTC. Translated, it gives CASSLAAANNEQFF.

This clone came up once. The genes are TRBV7-9 and TRBJ2-7; D gene unclear. The germline gives CDR1 SEHNR, CDR2 FQNEAQ (reference sequence). V gave up 5 bases and J gave up 4 bases, with 9 bases separating them. The CDR3 sequence is 12 residues long. The DNA of the CDR3 is TGTGCCAGCAGCCCAGTCCCGTACGAGCAGTACTTC. Protein product: CASSPVPYEQYF.

The chain couples TRBV7-6 to TRBJ2-2; 10 bases are a match to TRBD1. This CDR3 has 16 residues. Trimming cost V 2 bases and J 2 bases; bases outside gene matches: 2. The germline gives CDR1 SGHVS, CDR2 FNYEAQ. This chain's CDR3 is CASSLWDRGNTGELFF. Here the CDR3 DNA reads TGTGCCAGCAGCTTATGGGACAGGGGAAACACCGGGGAGCTGTTTTTT.

The rearrangement links TRBV29-1 to TRBJ1-1; D gene uncertain. CDR1 is SQVTM and CDR2 is ANQGSEA in the germline V gene. V was clipped by 2 bases and J by 8 bases, with 18 bases between them. This CDR3 region has 14 residues. The CDR3 protein is CSVETGEVNREAFF. Written as DNA, the CDR3 is TGCAGCGTTGAAACCGGGGAGGTAAATAGAGAAGCTTTCTTT.

The DNA for the CDR3 is TGTGCCAGCAGCTTACTGGACAGAGGTATGAACACTGAAGCTTTCTTT. Protein: CASSLLDRGMNTEAFF. The rearrangement uses TRBV5-6 and TRBJ1-1, with a weak D call TRBD1 (6 bases). V lost 2 bases to trimming and J lost 0 bases, with 14 bases between them. Germline CDR1 and CDR2: SGHDT and YYEEEE. This CDR3 is built from 16 residues.

The V and J genes are TRBV6-6 and TRBJ1-4; tentatively, D is TRBD1 (5 bases). This CDR3 spans 16 amino acids. The germline CDR1 and CDR2 sequences are MNHNY and SVGAGI (reference sequence). Trimming left V 1 base short and J 5 bases short, with 14 bases between. The CDR3 coding sequence is TGTGCCAGCAGTTACTTAGGGGCAATACTAAATGAAAAACTGTTTTTT. Protein sequence: CASSYLGAILNEKLFF.

V is TRBV9 and J is TRBJ2-1; 8 bases match TRBD2. The junction had 16 bases not matched to a gene; V was cut back by 6 bases and J by 8 bases. The CDR3 spans 16 residues. The V gene's germline CDR1 is SGDLS and CDR2 YYNGEE. The CDR3 sequence is CASTEGPSGGFDEQFF. The CDR3 nucleotides are TGTGCCAGCACCGAGGGCCCGAGCGGGGGCTTCGATGAGCAGTTCTTC. The whole variable domain, remainder taken from reference TRBV9 and TRBJ2-1, is DSGVTQTPKHLITATGQRVTLRCSPRSGDLSVYWYQQSLDQGLQFLIQYYNGEERAKGNILERFSAQQFPDLHSELNLSSLELGDSALYFCASTEGPSGGFDEQFFGPGTRLTVL.

The CDR3 reads CASSLVMSAGYGYTF. Written as DNA, the CDR3 is TGTGCCAGCAGCTTAGTTATGTCAGCAGGTTATGGCTACACCTTC. This chain links TRBV7-9 with TRBJ1-2; no clear D. Trimming pared 1 base from V and 5 bases from J, leaving 14 bases between. The germline V gene has CDR1 SEHNR and CDR2 FQNEAQ (reference sequence). This CDR3 has 15 amino acids.

The genes are TRBV20-1 and TRBJ1-1; 10 positions match TRBD1. The CDR3 covers 18 residues. J gave up 4 bases and V 3 bases, and 17 bases lay outside the gene matches. Germline V gives CDR1 DFQATT, CDR2 SNEGSKA (reference sequence). The CDR3 nucleotides read TGCAGTGCTAGTCCCGGGACAGGGGAATGGGACTTGCGCACTGAAGCTTTCTTT. Encoded protein: CSASPGTGEWDLRTEAFF.

The chain employs TRBV6-4 and TRBJ2-1, with 8 bases identical to TRBD2. The germline V gene has CDR1 MRHNA and CDR2 SNTAGT. The ends lost 0 bases at V and 4 bases at J; junction bases unmatched: 5. The CDR3 covers 16 residues. The CDR3 sequence is CASSDSGSGEYNEQFF. The CDR3 DNA reads TGTGCCAGCAGTGACTCTGGTAGCGGGGAGTACAATGAGCAGTTCTTC.

This chain joins TRBV5-1 and TRBJ2-7; 10 nucleotides align to TRBD1. V shed 1 base, J shed 2 bases, and the junction held 6 bases outside the gene matches. This CDR3 is built from 16 residues. The germline gives CDR1 SGHRS, CDR2 YFSETQ. CDR3 sequence: CASSLRQGALPYEQYF. The CDR3 bases are TGCGCCAGCAGCTTGAGACAGGGGGCGCTCCCCTACGAGCAGTACTTC. Full variable domain (outside the CDR3, taken from reference TRBV5-1 and TRBJ2-7): KAGVTQTPRYLIKTRGQQVTLSCSPISGHRSVSWYQQTPGQGLQFLFEYFSETQRNKGNFPGRFSGRQFSNSRSEMNVSTLELGDSALYLCASSLRQGALPYEQYFGPGTRLTVT.

The rearrangement links TRBV13 to TRBJ1-1; D uncertain. Germline assignment: CDR1 PRHDT and CDR2 FYEKMQ (reference sequence). V was clipped by 3 bases and J by 11 bases, with 10 bases between them. The CDR3 contains 11 residues. DNA for the CDR3: TGTGCCAGCAGCTTTGACAACCCGGCTTTCTTT. Its translation is CASSFDNPAFF.

This chain joins TRBV4-3 and TRBJ2-7; D gene unclear. CDR3 length: 15 amino acids. Germline V gene sequence: CDR1 LGHNA, CDR2 YSLEER. Trimming shortened V by 0 bases and J by 2 bases, and 11 bases separated the two germline ends. In DNA, the CDR3 is TGCGCCAGCAGCCAAGATAGAGGCAGGACCTACGAGCAGTACTTC. It translates to CASSQDRGRTYEQYF.

The rearrangement uses TRBV25-1 and TRBJ2-3; TRBD2 matches 8 bases. The CDR3 totals 14 residues. Per the germline V gene, CDR1 is MGHDK and CDR2 is SYGVNS. The junction had 4 bases not matched to a gene; V was cut back by 4 bases and J by 4 bases. The CDR3 here is CASSAGGGPDTQYF. In DNA, the CDR3 is TGTGCCAGCAGTGCGGGGGGGGGCCCAGATACGCAGTATTTT. Full variable domain (rest looked up from reference TRBV25-1 and TRBJ2-3): EADIYQTPRYLVIGTGKKITLECSQTMGHDKMYWYQQDPGMELHLIHYSYGVNSTEKGDLSSESTVSRIRTEHFPLTLESARPSHTSQYLCASSAGGGPDTQYFGPGTRLTVL.

The J gene is TRBJ2-7, the V gene TRBV2; TRBD1 agrees at 7 bases. Trimming took 6 bases from V and 0 from J; bases not matched to a gene: 8. CDR3 length equals 15 residues. Looked up from germline, CDR1 is SNHLY and CDR2 is FYNNEI. The CDR3 here is CASREQTGTSYEQYF. CDR3 nucleotide sequence: TGTGCCAGCAGGGAACAGACAGGGACCTCCTACGAGCAGTACTTC.

This chain uses TRBV6-5 with TRBJ1-5; D not certain. Germline values: CDR1 MNHEY, CDR2 SVGAGI. V lost 8 bases, J lost 5 bases, and 7 bases lay in between. The CDR3 length is 11 residues. CDR3 DNA: TGTGCCAGCGGGGAGGATCAGCCCCAGCATTTT. This encodes CASGEDQPQHF.

This clone was recorded only once. The chain recombines TRBV11-3 with TRBJ2-1, with D perhaps TRBD2 (6 bases). CDR1 is SGHNT, CDR2 YENEEA, per germline. This CDR3 has 12 amino acids. V shed 4 bases and J shed 9 bases, with 10 bases lying between them. Here the CDR3 DNA reads TGTGCCAGCAGCTGGGGTAGCGGTGAGCAGTTCTTC. Translating it yields CASSWGSGEQFF.

The chain carries TRBV29-1 and TRBJ2-7, with D possibly TRBD1 on 7 matching bases. The CDR3 runs 14 residues. Germline values: CDR1 SQVTM, CDR2 ANQGSEA. With 0 bases removed from V and 5 bases from J, the gap between germline ends came to 14 bases. CDR3 in amino acids: CSVEDIGRGDEQYF. DNA of the CDR3: TGCAGCGTTGAAGATATTGGCAGGGGGGACGAGCAGTACTTC.

The chain recombines TRBV29-1 with TRBJ1-2; D gene uncertain. Germline V lookup: CDR1 SQVTM, CDR2 ANQGSEA. Trimming took 3 bases from V and 3 from J, leaving 8 bases between them. The CDR3 spans 12 residues. The CDR3 spells CSVEGGDYGYTF. CDR3 nucleotides: TGCAGCGTTGAGGGCGGGGACTATGGCTACACCTTC.

The chain employs TRBV6-5 and TRBJ2-7; 10 bases align to TRBD1. From germline, CDR1 is MNHEY and CDR2 SVGAGI. The V gene end was trimmed by 6 bases and the J gene end by 7 bases; junction bases not matched to a gene: 9. The CDR3 runs to 14 residues. The CDR3 DNA reads as TGTGCCAGCAGCTGGGGACAGGGGATAAATGAGCAGTACTTC. Its translation is CASSWGQGINEQYF.

The J gene is TRBJ2-3, the V gene TRBV4-1, with 8 bases matching TRBD2. Germline trimming cut 4 bases from V and 0 bases from J; bases unmatched to any gene: 0. The CDR3 sequence is 14 residues long. Looked up from germline, CDR1 is MGHRA and CDR2 is YSYEKL. The CDR3 DNA follows: TGCGCCAGCAGCCGGACTAGCAGCACAGATACGCAGTATTTT. As protein: CASSRTSSTDTQYF.

V and J are TRBV7-6 and TRBJ2-7; 8 bases are shared with TRBD1. V shed 0 bases and J 2 bases; nucleotides not matched to a gene: 9. The CDR3 extends over 17 amino acids. Looked up from germline, CDR1 is SGHVS and CDR2 is FNYEAQ. CDR3 nucleotide sequence: TGTGCCAGCAGCTTAGCGTCAAGGACAGGGAATCCCTACGAGCAGTACTTC. Translating gives CASSLASRTGNPYEQYF.

The chain has TRBV11-3 and TRBJ2-5, with D unresolved. The CDR3 extends over 14 amino acids. Deletions cut 5 bases from V and 2 bases from J, with 12 bases between. Germline CDR1 reads SGHNT; CDR2 reads YENEEA. The CDR3 region has the DNA TGTGCCAGCAGCCCGCTGGAAGAACAAGAGACCCAGTACTTC. It yields the protein CASSPLEEQETQYF.